This passage covers 8 T cell receptor beta chains from one sample sequenced in a study of cytomegalovirus exposure and HLA in healthy donors. PCR amplification relied on 60 Vbeta primers (plus 13 Jbeta primers). Sequenced by immunoSEQ multiplex PCR; TCRdb stores in-frame clones only, minus some. The table lists about 220,000 clones, over 75% of them singletons. The sample consisted of PBMCs. These receptors were taken from a male donor in good health and CMV-seronegative.

A note on this clone: Other DNA sequences of this sample code for an identical CDR3. The chain is built from TRBV11-1 and TRBJ2-3; D unresolved. Germline V gene sequence: CDR1 SGHAT, CDR2 FQDESV (reference sequence). The CDR3 loop spans 14 amino acids. With 1 base removed from V and 1 base from J, the gap between germline ends came to 6 bases. For the CDR3, the DNA is TGTGCCAGCAGCTTAGACCGAGGCACAGATACGCAGTATTTT. Protein sequence: CASSLDRGTDTQYF.

The rearrangement links TRBV7-2 to TRBJ2-2; D gene uncertain. The CDR3 is made up of 13 amino acids. CDR1 SGHTA and CDR2 FQGNSA come from the germline V gene. V dropped 4 bases and J dropped 10 bases, with 13 bases sitting between them. In nucleotides, the CDR3 is TGTGCCAGCAGCTACCCTATTAACGAGGAGCTGTTTTTT. Translation gives CASSYPINEELFF.

This chain connects TRBV19 to TRBJ2-2; 10 positions match TRBD2. The trim removed 5 bases at V and 3 bases at J, leaving 6 bases unmatched. The CDR3 runs 16 residues. Germline V CDR1 and CDR2: LNHDA, SQIVND (reference sequence). CDR3 loop: CASSGLAGAYTGELFF. The CDR3 nucleotides read TGTGCCAGTAGTGGTCTAGCGGGGGCCTACACCGGGGAGCTGTTTTTT.

The chain carries TRBV12-5 and TRBJ1-5, with D possibly TRBD1 on 6 matching bases. V lost 7 bases and J 5 bases, leaving 12 bases between the germline ends. The germline gives CDR1 LGHNT, CDR2 FRNRAP. The CDR3 covers 13 residues. Written as DNA, the CDR3 is TGTGCTAGTGCCTGGGACATAGATCAGCCCCAGCATTTT. It is translated as CASAWDIDQPQHF.

This clone is a singleton in its sample. J is TRBJ2-7 and V is TRBV6-5; 7 bases line up with TRBD1. V trimming: 6 bases; J trimming: 0 bases; junction bases outside the gene matches: 8. The CDR3 totals 15 residues. Germline lookup yields CDR1 MNHEY and CDR2 SVGAGI. CDR3 DNA sequence: TGTGCCAGCAGAGCCGGGACAGCAGTCTCCTACGAGCAGTACTTC. As protein: CASRAGTAVSYEQYF.

This clone was seen only a few times. The CDR3 sequence is CASSLSGDYEQYF. The CDR3 nucleotides read TGTGCCAGCAGTTTATCGGGTGACTACGAGCAGTACTTC. V gene TRBV27 combines with J gene TRBJ2-5; unclear D gene. The J call may be faulty, since TRBJ2-7 better matches the DNA end. Germline CDR1 MNHEY, CDR2 SMNVEV (reference sequence). The CDR3 loop spans 13 amino acids.

The rearrangement links TRBV30 to TRBJ1-2; TRBD1 matches at 11 bases. V dropped 5 bases and J dropped 6; count of bases not matched to a gene: 5. The CDR3 has 13 residues. Germline V lookup: CDR1 GTSNPN, CDR2 SVGIG (reference sequence). CDR3 loop: CAWEEDRGHGYTF. CDR3 in DNA: TGTGCCTGGGAGGAGGACAGGGGGCATGGCTACACCTTC.

The chain has TRBV27 and TRBJ1-2; TRBD1 is a possible D gene (6 bases). Germline values: CDR1 MNHEY, CDR2 SMNVEV (reference sequence). With 0 bases removed from V and 6 bases from J, the gap between germline ends came to 14 bases. CDR3 length equals 15 residues. The CDR3 DNA reads as TGTGCCAGCAGTTTATCCGTCGGGACATACGATGGCTACACCTTC. Protein product: CASSLSVGTYDGYTF.